The next 3 T cell receptor beta chains were all read from a single sample in a study of blood T cell repertoires in COVID-19 (dated by TCRdb to the early 2020s). Library method: the immunoSEQ multiplex PCR assay. Drawn from immuneACCESS, this table holds only the in-frame rearrangements with V and J called that TCRdb kept. Clones are partly lost; checked studies trace under half to an unresolved V gene and leave the rest unexplained. The sample table lists roughly 70,000 clones, under 85% of them with a count of one. The ten largest clones add up to 15% of the sample. What was sequenced was peripheral blood. Receptor source: a man in his 60s with COVID-19, enrolled during active disease.

The genes are TRBV11-3 and TRBJ2-5; TRBD1 matches at 9 bases. CDR3 length equals 14 residues. Per the germline V gene, CDR1 is SGHNT and CDR2 is YENEEA. J gave up 5 bases and V 5 bases, and 6 bases lay outside the gene matches. CDR3 bases: TGTGCCAGCAGCGCAACCGGGACAGGGGAGACCCAGTACTTC. This codes for CASSATGTGETQYF.

The chain has TRBV4-1 and TRBJ2-1; 7 bases line up with TRBD2. Germline CDR1 reads MGHRA; CDR2 reads YSYEKL. Losses at the gene ends were 1 base for V and 2 bases for J; bases not matched to a gene: 14. This CDR3 comprises 19 residues. The CDR3 region is CASSQGGVPGRRAYNEQFF. The CDR3, as DNA: TGCGCCAGCAGCCAAGGGGGGGTTCCCGGGAGGAGGGCCTACAATGAGCAGTTCTTC.

Notes on this clone: Compared with germline, one end of the junction differs, possibly owing to a read error. V gene TRBV6-1 combines with J gene TRBJ2-7; a weak D match, TRBD2 (6 bases). CDR1 MNHNS and CDR2 SASEGT come from the germline V gene. CDR3 size: 15 residues. The CDR3 is CASTELAGPDYEQYF. DNA for the CDR3: TGTGCCAGCACTGAATTGGCGGGACCGGACTACGAGCAGTACTTC.